Listed here are 14 T cell receptor beta chains from one sample, sequenced in a study of cytomegalovirus exposure and HLA in healthy donors. Amplification used 60 Vbeta primers and 13 Jbeta primers. The method was immunoSEQ multiplex PCR; TCRdb's version includes in-frame clones alone and lacks a portion of them. The sample lists about 120,000 clones, 75% to 85% occurring once. Sequenced input: PBMCs. These receptors originate from a male donor in good health and CMV-seropositive.

This sequence joins TRBV2 and TRBJ2-3; TRBD2 matches 7 bases. The CDR3 sequence is 15 residues long. Germline loops: CDR1 SNHLY, CDR2 FYNNEI. Trimming removed 8 bases from V and 0 bases from J; junction bases left unmatched: 8. In DNA, the CDR3 is TGTGCCAGCGGGAGGGCGGCAGGGAGCACAGATACGCAGTATTTT. It is translated as CASGRAAGSTDTQYF.

The chain couples TRBV5-5 to TRBJ2-3; maybe TRBD1 (5 bases). This CDR3 spans 15 amino acids. Germline CDR1 SGHKS, CDR2 YYEKEE (reference sequence). The V end was cut by 1 base, the J end by 3 bases, with 12 bases between. DNA for the CDR3: TGTGCCAGCAGCTTGCATGGGGCGGAAACAGATACGCAGTATTTT. Translated, it gives CASSLHGAETDTQYF.

This rearrangement joins TRBV30 to TRBJ2-6; D is ambiguous. The CDR3 is 14 residues long. Trimming took 5 bases from V and 4 from J, leaving 12 bases between them. Germline V gene lookup returns CDR1 GTSNPN and CDR2 SVGIG (reference sequence). In DNA, the CDR3 is TGTGCCTGGGAGACACTTTCAGGGGCCAACGTCCTGACTTTC. Translating gives CAWETLSGANVLTF.

V is TRBV2 and J is TRBJ2-5, with TRBD1 matching over 10 bases. CDR3 size: 16 residues. Looked up from germline, CDR1 is SNHLY and CDR2 is FYNNEI. V gave up 1 base and J gave up 9 bases; unmatched junction bases: 11. CDR3 nucleotide sequence: TGTGCCAGCAGTGAAGAAGGGACAGGGGTCGTTGAGGCCCAGTACTTC. This encodes CASSEEGTGVVEAQYF.

The CDR3 DNA reads TGTGCCAGCAGTTTGGGCTATTCAAGGGAGACCCAGTACTTC. It translates to CASSLGYSRETQYF. V and J are TRBV28 and TRBJ2-5; D is unresolved. This CDR3 comprises 14 residues. Trimming removed 3 bases at V and 5 bases at J, with 13 bases between. Germline assignment: CDR1 MDHEN and CDR2 SYDVKM.

The rearrangement uses TRBV29-1 and TRBJ2-5; 11 nucleotides agree with TRBD1. Per germline, CDR1 SQVTM and CDR2 ANQGSEA. J was trimmed by 5 bases and V by 6 bases; bases with no gene match: 5. The CDR3 loop spans 13 amino acids. The CDR3 loop reads CSVKGTGGETQYF. The CDR3 DNA is TGCAGCGTAAAGGGGACAGGGGGGGAGACCCAGTACTTC.

The V gene is TRBV2, the J gene TRBJ2-2; TRBD1 is a possible D gene (5 bases). Trimming pared 6 bases from V and 4 bases from J, leaving 12 bases between. The germline V gene has CDR1 SNHLY and CDR2 FYNNEI. This CDR3 region has 14 residues. The CDR3 DNA reads TGTGCCAGCAGGGGATTCGACAGCACCGGGGAGCTGTTTTTT. This encodes CASRGFDSTGELFF.

This clone was detected ten times or more. The genes are TRBV5-6 and TRBJ1-2; TRBD1 aligns across 10 bases. V was pared by 3 bases and J by 2 bases, with 1 base of the junction left unmatched. The germline V gene has CDR1 SGHDT and CDR2 YYEEEE. The CDR3 is made up of 14 amino acids. CDR3 sequence (DNA): TGTGCCAGCAGCTGGGACAGGGGCAACTATGGCTACACCTTC. Its translation: CASSWDRGNYGYTF.

The CDR3 DNA sequence: TGTGCCAGCTCACCACCGGGACTAGCGGGATACACAGATACGCAGTATTTT. The encoded protein is CASSPPGLAGYTDTQYF. The chain uses TRBV18 and TRBJ2-3; 13 bases are a match to TRBD2. Germline loops: CDR1 KGHSH, CDR2 LQKENI. V lost 0 bases and J lost 2; bases outside the gene matches: 2. This CDR3 comprises 17 residues.

This chain links TRBV4-2 with TRBJ2-2, with 7 bases identical to TRBD1. Per germline, CDR1 LGHNA and CDR2 YNFKEQ. V gave up 5 bases and J gave up 7 bases; unmatched junction bases: 10. The CDR3 is 15 residues long. The CDR3 DNA reads as TGTGCCAGCAGCTCGGAGTATCAGGGGGACGGGGAGCTGTTTTTT. This encodes CASSSEYQGDGELFF.

The J gene is TRBJ2-5, the V gene TRBV7-2; 9 nucleotides match TRBD2. Germline V gene data show CDR1 as SGHTA and CDR2 as FQGNSA. The CDR3 is 15 amino acids. V lost 2 bases to trimming and J lost 5 bases; unmatched junction nucleotides: 6. The chain's CDR3 is CASSLFSAGGETQYF. The DNA of the CDR3 is TGTGCCAGCAGCTTATTTTCCGCGGGAGGGGAGACCCAGTACTTC.

The rearrangement joins TRBV21-1 to TRBJ2-3; TRBD1 reflects the table's D call only, with no check against the DNA. TRBV21-1 is deemed a pseudogene. The CDR3 is 20 amino acids. The CDR3 region has the DNA TGTGCCAGCAGCAATCGGGCCGGCCGGACAGGTTGGGTGAGCACAGATACGCAGTATTTT. This codes for CASSNRAGRTGWVSTDTQYF.

The chain combines TRBV15 with TRBJ2-2, with D perhaps matching TRBD2 (6 bases). CDR3 size: 16 residues. The germline gives CDR1 LNHNV, CDR2 YYDKDF (reference sequence). Trimming pared 1 base from V and 4 bases from J, leaving 13 bases between. CDR3 residues: CATSRAPGTVTGELFF. CDR3 DNA: TGTGCCACCAGCAGAGCCCCCGGGACTGTCACCGGGGAGCTGTTTTTT.

The chain combines TRBV5-6 with TRBJ2-3, with a possible D match to TRBD2 (5 bases). CDR3 length: 14 amino acids. Germline loops: CDR1 SGHDT, CDR2 YYEEEE. Trimming shortened V by 0 bases and J by 2 bases, and 7 bases separated the two germline ends. The CDR3 region has the DNA TGTGCCAGCAGCTTGGAGCGGATCACAGATACGCAGTATTTT. Protein product: CASSLERITDTQYF.